A selection of T cell receptor beta chains follows, all from one sample in a study of blood T cell repertoires in COVID-19. The data were produced by immunoSEQ multiplex PCR, yet TCRdb's version contains in-frame clones alone and is incomplete. The data contain around 140,000 clones, roughly 91% of them singletons. The material sequenced was peripheral blood. Every receptor here comes from a man aged 60 to 69 with active or convalescent COVID-19. The conserved cysteine and the conserved F or W are not part of the CDR3 here. A D gene is named only where the DNA matches it firmly.

j_call,v_call,d_call,cdr3_aa
TRBJ2-1,TRBV19,TRBD2,ASSREGLAGPNEQF
TRBJ2-1,TRBV10-1,TRBD1,ASSEPGQGGTNEQF
TRBJ2-2,TRBV19,-,ASSSGKTNTGELF
TRBJ2-7,TRBV6-5,TRBD2,ASSYAGATGGEQY
TRBJ1-4,TRBV6-6,-,ASSYSGQANEKLF
TRBJ1-2,TRBV19,TRBD1,ASSTEGALGYT
TRBJ2-1,TRBV5-4,-,ASSLAAGNEQF
TRBJ2-7,TRBV5-1,-,ASSLARLPPYEQY
TRBJ2-3,TRBV2,TRBD2,ASSVERGRTDTQY
TRBJ1-1,TRBV14,-,ASSQRAEAF
TRBJ2-1,TRBV7-9,TRBD2,ASSAGTSGGSYNEQF
TRBJ1-4,TRBV6-5,-,ASSSGGTTNEKLF
TRBJ2-7,TRBV7-4,TRBD1,ASSSADRSSYEQY
TRBJ1-5,TRBV12-3/TRBV12-4,TRBD1,ASSFQGAQPQH
TRBJ1-1,TRBV9,TRBD1,ASSPTTGDRSEAF
TRBJ1-1,TRBV5-1,TRBD1,ASSLWTGFSVNTEAF
TRBJ2-7,TRBV5-4,TRBD2,ASRGGTSGIYEQY
TRBJ1-1,TRBV5-1,TRBD1,ASSSDRVGAF